This TCR beta chain was sequenced during a study of siplizumab effects on memory and regulatory T cells. Study-wide findings and caveats: The diversity of naive T cells seemed greater than that of memory cells, and their alloresponse contribution seemed major.

Remarks on this clone: Its specificity is not known.

Libraries were prepared by immunoSEQ multiplex PCR; TCRdb keeps only in-frame clonotypes and omits some of them. The sample consists of approximately 120,000 clones, under 95% of them appearing once. V gave up 5 bases and J gave up 9 bases, with 10 bases separating them. CDR3 length: 11 amino acids. Germline CDR1 MNHNS, CDR2 SASEGT. This receptor was obtained from a human donor in good health. The sequenced sample was Tregs sorted from blood. This chain connects TRBV6-1 to TRBJ2-5; D is undetermined. CDR3 region: CASSNIRAQYF. CDR3 coding DNA: TGTGCCAGCAGTAACATAAGGGCCCAGTACTTC.